This T cell receptor beta chain was identified in a study of blood T cell repertoires in COVID-19. This CDR3 is built from 15 residues. The germline V gene encodes CDR1 SNHLY and CDR2 FYNNEI. V lost 4 bases to trimming and J lost 4 bases; unmatched junction nucleotides: 4. Libraries were prepared by immunoSEQ multiplex PCR; TCRdb keeps only in-frame clonotypes and omits some of them. This table has about 250,000 clones, roughly 86% appearing once. Across over 20 US areas, participants ranged in age from 18 to 89 years. Participants reported their clinical history, and cohort assignment relied on those reports.

The chain employs TRBV2 and TRBJ1-3; TRBD1 matches 10 bases. The sample taken for sequencing was PBMCs or T cells enriched from blood (not recorded which). This clonotype originated in a woman between 25 and 40 years old with acute COVID-19. DNA for the CDR3: TGTGCCAGCAGTGTCGGACAGGGGGAAGGAAACACCATATATTTT. Translated: CASSVGQGEGNTIYF.